These 27 T cell receptor beta chains share one sample of origin, sequenced in a study of blood T cell repertoires in COVID-19. Method: immunoSEQ multiplex PCR; TCRdb's copy keeps in-frame clones and lacks some. The sample yields over 400,000 clones, 70% to 90% seen once. Source material: peripheral blood. The receptors stem from a human donor in a cohort sampled during active COVID-19.

The chain couples TRBV28 to TRBJ2-5; 8 bases align to TRBD2. The CDR3 sequence is 16 residues long. Trimming took 3 bases from V and 4 from J; bases not matched to a gene: 10. CDR1 is MDHEN and CDR2 is SYDVKM in the germline V gene. In nucleotides, the CDR3 is TGTGCCAGCAGTTTTCTGACTAGCGCTTCCCGAGAGACCCAGTACTTC. It specifies CASSFLTSASRETQYF.

The gene calls are TRBV6-5 and TRBJ1-2; 10 bases map to TRBD1. The V segment lost 0 bases and the J segment 8 bases; nucleotides outside the gene matches: 9. The length of the CDR3 is 16 residues. The V gene's germline CDR1 is MNHEY and CDR2 SVGAGI. The CDR3 region is CASSYSRSGTGEGYTF. In nucleotides, the CDR3 is TGTGCCAGCAGTTACTCGAGGTCCGGGACAGGGGAGGGCTACACCTTC.

This clone has only a few counts. The chain joins TRBV5-5 to TRBJ2-5; no reliable D call. The CDR3 extends over 12 amino acids. Per the germline V gene, CDR1 is SGHKS and CDR2 is YYEKEE (reference sequence). Trimming shortened V by 6 bases and J by 5 bases, and 11 bases separated the two germline ends. The CDR3 sequence: CASTFSRETQYF. The CDR3 nucleotides read TGTGCCAGCACCTTCTCCCGGGAGACCCAGTACTTC.

This clone was seen a few times. V gene TRBV5-6 combines with J gene TRBJ1-3, with D tentatively TRBD1 (5 bases). V lost 3 bases and J 0 bases, leaving 13 bases between the germline ends. The CDR3 runs 16 residues. Germline CDR1 reads SGHDT; CDR2 reads YYEEEE. The CDR3 region has the DNA TGTGCCAGCAGCTCGCCGGGACTGTCCTCTGGAAACACCATATATTTT. This sequence encodes CASSSPGLSSGNTIYF.

This clone was counted once. The rearrangement links TRBV5-4 to TRBJ2-3; 11 bases align to TRBD2. The CDR3 runs 16 residues. The J segment lost 6 bases and the V segment lost 4 bases, leaving 10 bases of the junction unmatched. In germline, CDR1 is SGHNT, CDR2 YYREEE (reference sequence). The CDR3 DNA reads TGTGCCAGCAGCCAACGACTAGCGGGACATTCCGATACGCAGTATTTT. This codes for CASSQRLAGHSDTQYF.

In this sample, this clone turned up a few times. The chain uses TRBV6-5 and TRBJ2-7; unclear D gene. The length of the CDR3 is 14 residues. CDR1 MNHEY and CDR2 SVGAGI come from the germline V gene. The ends were cut back, 5 bases at V and 2 bases at J, with 13 bases in the middle. The CDR3 DNA is TGTGCCAGCAGTCCCCGCCCCGAGGCCTACGAGCAGTACTTC. This codes for CASSPRPEAYEQYF.

The V gene is TRBV9, the J gene TRBJ2-1, with D possibly TRBD2 on 5 matching bases. The germline CDR1 and CDR2 sequences are SGDLS and YYNGEE. The CDR3 is made up of 15 amino acids. Trimming stripped 7 bases from V and 3 bases from J, with 17 bases between. The CDR3 loop is CASFAGSTLYNEQFF. The CDR3 nucleotides are TGTGCCAGCTTCGCGGGCTCCACCCTCTACAATGAGCAGTTCTTC.

The chain is built from TRBV7-6 and TRBJ2-7; TRBD2 agrees at 12 bases. The CDR3 runs to 16 residues. Germline values: CDR1 SGHVS, CDR2 FNYEAQ. V was pared by 5 bases and J by 2 bases, with 7 bases of the junction left unmatched. In DNA form, the CDR3 reads TGTGCCAGCAGCCCCTCCCGGACTAGCGGGACCTACGAGCAGTACTTC. Its protein is CASSPSRTSGTYEQYF.

The chain is built from TRBV7-9 and TRBJ2-5, with 10 nucleotides matching TRBD2. Germline V gene data show CDR1 as SEHNR and CDR2 as FQNEAQ (reference sequence). The trim removed 5 bases at V and 3 bases at J, leaving 3 bases unmatched. CDR3 length: 14 residues. CDR3: CASSRGLAKETQYF. The CDR3 region has the DNA TGTGCCAGCAGCAGGGGACTAGCGAAAGAGACCCAGTACTTC.

V usage is TRBV19 and J usage is TRBJ2-7, with 8 bases matching TRBD1. The CDR3 is made up of 15 amino acids. From germline, CDR1 is LNHDA and CDR2 SQIVND (reference sequence). J was trimmed by 1 base and V by 5 bases; bases with no gene match: 7. The DNA of the CDR3 is TGTGCCAGTAGTCCGGTTAGACAGGGGTCCTACGAGCAGTACTTC. Its translation is CASSPVRQGSYEQYF. Supplemented by reference TRBV19 and TRBJ2-7, the full variable domain reads DGGITQSPKYLFRKEGQNVTLSCEQNLNHDAMYWYRQDPGQGLRLIYYSQIVNDFQKGDIAEGYSVSREKKESFPLTVTSAQKNPTAFYLCASSPVRQGSYEQYFGPGTRLTVT.

This clone has just one count. This rearrangement joins TRBV11-2 to TRBJ1-1, with D possibly being TRBD1 (6 bases). Looked up from germline, CDR1 is SGHAT and CDR2 is FQNNGV. This CDR3 region has 16 residues. V lost 0 bases, J lost 2 bases, and 13 bases lay in between. CDR3 in DNA: TGTGCCAGCAGCTTAGATGGGGCAGGGACAAACACTGAAGCTTTCTTT. It translates to CASSLDGAGTNTEAFF.

The chain uses TRBV27 and TRBJ1-5; 7 positions agree with TRBD1. The CDR3 contains 15 residues. J was trimmed by 4 bases and V by 6 bases; bases with no gene match: 9. Germline CDR1 is MNHEY and CDR2 is SMNVEV (reference sequence). CDR3 in DNA: TGTGCCAGCAGATCCGGACAGGTTCTAAATCAGCCCCAGCATTTT. Translating gives CASRSGQVLNQPQHF.

In the case of this clone: A junction boundary mismatches the germline segment, possibly from a read error. V is TRBV27 and J is TRBJ2-2, with TRBD2 matching 13 bases. The CDR3 contains 18 residues. Germline V CDR1 and CDR2: MNHEY, SMNVEV (reference sequence). As DNA, the CDR3 is TGTGCCACCAGTCTCGTCGGACTAGCGGGAGTAGACACCGGGGAGCTGTTTTTT. Its translation: CATSLVGLAGVDTGELFF.

The chain links TRBV7-9 to TRBJ2-1; TRBD2 matches 9 bases. This CDR3 is 14 amino acids long. The V and J ends lost 6 bases and 4 bases, in that order; junction bases with no gene match: 4. Germline V lookup: CDR1 SEHNR, CDR2 FQNEAQ (reference sequence). The DNA for the CDR3 is TGTGCCAGCAGGGCTAGCGGGATTTACAATGAGCAGTTCTTC. As protein: CASRASGIYNEQFF.

This clone came up once. The V and J genes are TRBV28 and TRBJ2-7; 12 positions match TRBD1. The length of the CDR3 is 14 residues. The V and J ends lost 5 bases and 7 bases, in that order; junction bases with no gene match: 6. Germline lookup yields CDR1 MDHEN and CDR2 SYDVKM. Here the CDR3 DNA reads TGTGCCAGCAGTGGGGACAGGGGGCCAGGGGAGCAGTACTTC. It translates to CASSGDRGPGEQYF.

The chain employs TRBV19 and TRBJ2-3, with 11 positions matching TRBD2. Per the germline V gene, CDR1 is LNHDA and CDR2 is SQIVND (reference sequence). V lost 1 base and J lost 2; bases outside the gene matches: 5. The CDR3 is made up of 17 amino acids. CDR3 sequence reads: CASSIGRLAGLTDTQYF. The CDR3 DNA sequence: TGTGCCAGTAGTATAGGCCGACTAGCGGGACTCACAGATACGCAGTATTTT. Combining the CDR3 with reference TRBV19 and TRBJ2-3 gives the whole variable domain DGGITQSPKYLFRKEGQNVTLSCEQNLNHDAMYWYRQDPGQGLRLIYYSQIVNDFQKGDIAEGYSVSREKKESFPLTVTSAQKNPTAFYLCASSIGRLAGLTDTQYFGPGTRLTVL.

V is TRBV27 and J is TRBJ2-3, with D possibly TRBD1 on 5 matching bases. CDR1 is MNHEY, CDR2 SMNVEV, per germline (reference sequence). Trimming removed 3 bases from V and 0 bases from J, with 19 bases in between. The CDR3 loop spans 18 amino acids. The CDR3 region is CASSFLRRGVSSTDTQYF. The CDR3 DNA reads TGTGCCAGCAGTTTCCTCCGTAGGGGCGTCTCTAGCACAGATACGCAGTATTTT.

The rearrangement uses TRBV10-1 and TRBJ2-3, with 9 bases fitting TRBD1. Losses at the gene ends were 5 bases for V and 3 bases for J; bases not matched to a gene: 6. The CDR3 covers 15 residues. Germline CDR1 reads WNHNN; CDR2 reads SYGVQD (reference sequence). This chain's CDR3 is CASSHRGQGTDTQYF. The CDR3 region has the DNA TGCGCCAGCAGTCACAGGGGGCAAGGAACAGATACGCAGTATTTT.

This rearrangement joins TRBV27 to TRBJ2-5, with TRBD1 as a possible D gene (5 bases). The V gene lost 2 bases and the J gene lost 2 bases, with 9 bases spanning the gap. The CDR3 loop spans 14 amino acids. Looked up from germline, CDR1 is MNHEY and CDR2 is SMNVEV (reference sequence). The CDR3 loop is CASSLTGLQETQYF. The CDR3 DNA sequence: TGTGCCAGCAGTTTAACAGGATTACAAGAGACCCAGTACTTC.

J is TRBJ2-1 and V is TRBV7-3, with 9 bases fitting TRBD2. The CDR3 extends over 15 amino acids. With V trimmed by 2 bases and J by 3 bases, 2 bases remained unmatched. Germline V gene data show CDR1 as SGHTA and CDR2 as FQGTGA. The DNA of the CDR3 is TGTGCCAGCAGCTTAGCTAGCGGGATCTACAATGAGCAGTTCTTC. It yields the protein CASSLASGIYNEQFF.

The J gene is TRBJ1-1, the V gene TRBV19; 9 bases agree with TRBD1. The germline V gene encodes CDR1 LNHDA and CDR2 SQIVND (reference sequence). Trimming at V came to 5 bases and at J to 3 bases, leaving 10 bases not matched to a gene. The CDR3 totals 16 residues. The CDR3 nucleotides are TGTGCCAGTAGTCCTACACATACAGGGGGCCACACTGAAGCTTTCTTT. This encodes CASSPTHTGGHTEAFF.

The chain is built from TRBV4-1 and TRBJ2-7, with TRBD2 matching over 12 bases. Trimming at V came to 1 base and at J to 7 bases, leaving 5 bases not matched to a gene. This CDR3 is 15 amino acids long. Germline CDR1 and CDR2: MGHRA and YSYEKL. The CDR3 DNA follows: TGCGCCAGCAGCCAAGGCTCCGGGACTAGCGGGGAGCAGTACTTC. Protein: CASSQGSGTSGEQYF.

This rearrangement joins TRBV7-2 to TRBJ2-3; TRBD1 matches at 9 bases. Germline CDR1 SGHTA, CDR2 FQGNSA. This CDR3 spans 13 amino acids. V shed 2 bases, J shed 10 bases, and the junction held 4 bases outside the gene matches. This chain's CDR3 is CASSLSGQGAQYF. CDR3 in DNA: TGTGCCAGCAGCTTATCGGGACAGGGTGCGCAGTATTTT.

The chain joins TRBV4-3 to TRBJ1-1; possibly TRBD1 for D (5 bases). CDR1 LGHNA and CDR2 YSLEER come from the germline V gene. The V and J ends lost 3 bases and 7 bases respectively, with 9 bases between them. This CDR3 contains 12 residues. This CDR3 is CASSHMGGEAFF. For the CDR3, the DNA is TGCGCCAGCAGCCACATGGGGGGTGAAGCTTTCTTT.

The chain is built from TRBV27 and TRBJ2-1; 7 nucleotides match TRBD2. CDR3 length: 15 residues. V dropped 6 bases and J dropped 4; count of bases not matched to a gene: 9. Germline V gene lookup returns CDR1 MNHEY and CDR2 SMNVEV (reference sequence). CDR3 sequence: CASSPGGWGYNEQFF. In nucleotides, the CDR3 is TGTGCCAGCAGCCCCGGGGGGTGGGGGTACAATGAGCAGTTCTTC.

This chain connects TRBV2 to TRBJ1-6; a weak D match, TRBD1 (5 bases). Deletions cut 7 bases from V and 6 bases from J, with 16 bases between. The CDR3 sequence is 15 residues long. Germline CDR1 is SNHLY and CDR2 is FYNNEI. The CDR3: CASTIAGISNSPLHF. DNA for the CDR3: TGTGCCAGCACGATTGCAGGGATCTCTAATTCACCCCTCCACTTT.

Only a few counts were recorded for this clone. Since the CDR3 does not end with the conserved phenylalanine or tryptophan, this likely comes from a read error. The limits of the CDR3 on the DNA are not certain, so only TCRdb's listed CDR3 is given. The J gene is TRBJ1-1, the V gene TRBV20-1; TRBD1 is the table's D call, not checked against the DNA. Germline V gene lookup returns CDR1 DFQATT and CDR2 SNEGSKA (reference sequence). The CDR3 is 9 amino acids in total, end residues counted. This CDR3 reads CSARPGHKL.